The sequence of this T cell receptor beta chain was determined in a study of cytomegalovirus exposure and HLA in healthy donors. The J segment lost 4 bases and the V segment lost 0 bases, leaving 1 base of the junction unmatched. Germline CDR1 is SGHRS and CDR2 is YFSETQ. This CDR3 has 15 amino acids. PCR primers comprised 60 Vbeta and 13 Jbeta primers. Method: immunoSEQ multiplex PCR; TCRdb's copy keeps in-frame clones and lacks some. The table lists around 100,000 clones, about 79% of them singletons. J is TRBJ1-5 and V is TRBV5-1; 10 positions match TRBD1. This receptor was identified in a man aged 50 or older in good health and CMV-seropositive. The sample was PBMCs. CDR3 DNA: TGCGCCAGCAGCTTGGGGGGACAGGGGAATCAGCCCCAGCATTTT. Amino acids: CASSLGGQGNQPQHF.